The 13 T cell receptor beta chains below all came from one sample that was sequenced in a study of T cell responses to AZD1222 COVID-19 vaccine. The method was immunoSEQ multiplex PCR; TCRdb's version includes in-frame clones alone and lacks a portion of them. This table holds approximately 100,000 clones, around 87% found once. The sequencing used peripheral blood, collected 28 days after the second AZD1222 dose. These receptors all stem from an adult who received the AZD1222 COVID-19 vaccine.

The chain has TRBV5-6 and TRBJ2-2; 7 bases are shared with TRBD1. Losses at the gene ends were 0 bases for V and 4 bases for J; bases not matched to a gene: 6. CDR3 size: 16 residues. Germline CDR1 and CDR2: SGHDT and YYEEEE. The DNA of the CDR3 is TGTGCCAGCAGCTTGGTCGAGGGGGCCCGCACCGGGGAGCTGTTTTTT. It is translated as CASSLVEGARTGELFF.

J is TRBJ2-2 and V is TRBV30; D is uncertain. Trimming took 5 bases from V and 6 from J, leaving 10 bases between them. Germline V gene sequence: CDR1 GTSNPN, CDR2 SVGIG (reference sequence). This CDR3 contains 12 residues. CDR3 bases: TGTGCCTGGGGTTCCCGCCCCGGGGAGCTGTTTTTT. It is translated as CAWGSRPGELFF.

Only one count was recorded for this clone. V is TRBV24-1 and J is TRBJ2-3, with TRBD2 matching 8 bases. V was pared by 4 bases and J by 5 bases, with 4 bases of the junction left unmatched. This CDR3 spans 14 amino acids. Germline assignment: CDR1 KGHDR and CDR2 SFDVKD. The CDR3 is CATSEQGLGDTQYF. The CDR3 region has the DNA TGTGCCACCAGTGAACAGGGACTAGGAGATACGCAGTATTTT.

The V call is TRBV9, the J call TRBJ1-1, with D possibly being TRBD1 (5 bases). Germline V CDR1 and CDR2: SGDLS, YYNGEE. The CDR3 extends over 15 amino acids. V dropped 0 bases and J dropped 4 bases, with 13 bases sitting between them. The CDR3 coding sequence is TGTGCCAGCAGCGTAGTTAGGGGCGGCGTCACTGAAGCTTTCTTT. Its translation is CASSVVRGGVTEAFF. Full variable domain (missing parts from reference TRBV9 and TRBJ1-1): DSGVTQTPKHLITATGQRVTLRCSPRSGDLSVYWYQQSLDQGLQFLIQYYNGEERAKGNILERFSAQQFPDLHSELNLSSLELGDSALYFCASSVVRGGVTEAFFGQGTRLTVV.

The chain carries TRBV18 and TRBJ1-1; D not certain. The CDR3 length is 15 residues. Trimming cost V 1 base and J 7 bases, with 16 bases left between them. Germline CDR1 and CDR2: KGHSH and LQKENI. The CDR3 DNA sequence: TGTGCCAGCTCACCACTCCCGGTGAGGTCGGGTGAAGCTTTCTTT. It codes for CASSPLPVRSGEAFF.

The rearrangement links TRBV5-6 to TRBJ2-2, with D hard to call. In germline, CDR1 is SGHDT, CDR2 YYEEEE. V dropped 0 bases and J dropped 0 bases, with 15 bases sitting between them. The CDR3 length is 18 residues. DNA of the CDR3: TGTGCCAGCAGCTTGGTAGGTCCGGCTAGAGCGAACACCGGGGAGCTGTTTTTT. Protein sequence: CASSLVGPARANTGELFF.

This clone was detected only once. The genes are TRBV28 and TRBJ2-7; 10 nucleotides match TRBD2. Trimming at V came to 6 bases and at J to 3 bases, leaving 8 bases not matched to a gene. Germline loops: CDR1 MDHEN, CDR2 SYDVKM. This CDR3 spans 15 amino acids. The CDR3 DNA sequence: TGTGCCAGCAGGGTCGGACTAGCGGAACGCTACGAGCAGTACTTC. The encoded protein is CASRVGLAERYEQYF. The whole variable domain, remainder taken from reference TRBV28 and TRBJ2-7, is DVKVTQSSRYLVKRTGEKVFLECVQDMDHENMFWYRQDPGLGLRLIYFSYDVKMKEKGDIPEGYSVSREKKERFSLILESASTNQTSMYLCASRVGLAERYEQYFGPGTRLTVT.

This chain uses TRBV4-2 with TRBJ2-1; D unresolved. Germline lookup yields CDR1 LGHNA and CDR2 YNFKEQ. The CDR3 is made up of 14 amino acids. V dropped 1 base and J dropped 5 bases, with 9 bases sitting between them. CDR3: CASSQGHGDNEQFF. The CDR3 DNA reads as TGTGCCAGCAGCCAAGGACATGGGGACAATGAGCAGTTCTTC.

This clone came up a few times. The chain carries TRBV5-1 and TRBJ1-5; D unresolved. Germline V gene lookup returns CDR1 SGHRS and CDR2 YFSETQ. Deletions cut 0 bases from V and 3 bases from J, with 7 bases between. The CDR3 spans 14 residues. CDR3 region: CASSLGTYNQPQHF. In nucleotides, the CDR3 is TGCGCCAGCAGCTTGGGAACCTACAATCAGCCCCAGCATTTT. Using reference TRBV5-1 and TRBJ1-5 for the parts outside the CDR3, the full variable domain is KAGVTQTPRYLIKTRGQQVTLSCSPISGHRSVSWYQQTPGQGLQFLFEYFSETQRNKGNFPGRFSGRQFSNSRSEMNVSTLELGDSALYLCASSLGTYNQPQHFGDGTRLSIL.

This chain uses TRBV19 with TRBJ1-1, with a possible D match to TRBD1 (5 bases). This CDR3 has 14 residues. Between the trimmed V and J ends, which lost 3 bases and 1 base, there was a span of 9 bases. Germline CDR1 is LNHDA and CDR2 is SQIVND (reference sequence). The CDR3 sequence: CASSMGRENTEAFF. As DNA, the CDR3 is TGTGCCAGTAGTATGGGCAGGGAGAACACTGAAGCTTTCTTT.

The chain carries TRBV5-1 and TRBJ1-1; no definite D call. Trimming left V 0 bases short and J 0 bases short, with 9 bases between. This CDR3 has 15 residues. The germline V gene encodes CDR1 SGHRS and CDR2 YFSETQ. The CDR3 coding sequence is TGCGCCAGCAGCTTGGAAACAATCATGAACACTGAAGCTTTCTTT. It translates to CASSLETIMNTEAFF.

The chain carries TRBV28 and TRBJ2-1; TRBD2 matches 9 bases. Unmatched junction bases numbered 9, after V lost 5 bases and J lost 4 bases. Germline V gene lookup returns CDR1 MDHEN and CDR2 SYDVKM. The CDR3 has 16 amino acids. DNA for the CDR3: TGTGCCAGCAGTGGCGCCAGCGGGAGGAAATACAATGAGCAGTTCTTC. As protein: CASSGASGRKYNEQFF.

This chain links TRBV24-1 with TRBJ1-3, with D tentatively TRBD1 (5 bases). CDR1 KGHDR and CDR2 SFDVKD come from the germline V gene. With 0 bases removed from V and 0 bases from J, the gap between germline ends came to 11 bases. This CDR3 is built from 17 residues. The CDR3 bases are TGTGCCACCAGTGATTTGCTCCGGGACCTCTCTGGAAACACCATATATTTT. Translation: CATSDLLRDLSGNTIYF.